The 10 T cell receptor beta chains below come from one sample, sequenced in a study of blood T cell repertoires in COVID-19. Sequenced by immunoSEQ multiplex PCR; TCRdb stores in-frame clones only, minus some. The profile shows tens of thousands of clones, approximately 90% of them singletons. The sequencing sample was made of peripheral blood. Receptors were obtained from a young man with acute or convalescent COVID-19.

This chain links TRBV27 with TRBJ1-2; 10 bases align to TRBD1. The V and J ends lost 3 bases and 6 bases, in that order; junction bases with no gene match: 4. Germline CDR1 is MNHEY and CDR2 is SMNVEV (reference sequence). This CDR3 spans 14 amino acids. Here the CDR3 DNA reads TGTGCCAGCAGTTTCTCGGACAGGGGGAATGGCTACACCTTC. It yields the protein CASSFSDRGNGYTF.

V usage is TRBV10-3 and J usage is TRBJ2-3; possible D gene TRBD1, 5 bases. The CDR3 spans 14 residues. The V gene lost 2 bases and the J gene lost 4 bases, with 10 bases spanning the gap. Germline V gives CDR1 ENHRY, CDR2 SYGVKD. CDR3 DNA sequence: TGTGCCATCAGTGAGGGGGCCTTTTCAGATACGCAGTATTTT. Translation: CAISEGAFSDTQYF.

The gene calls are TRBV6-2 or TRBV6-3 and TRBJ1-2; 8 bases match TRBD1. This CDR3 comprises 15 residues. The ends lost 5 bases at V and 4 bases at J; junction bases unmatched: 9. Germline CDR1 reads MNHEY; CDR2 reads SVGEGT. CDR3 residues: CASSRRGQGGYGYTF. CDR3 coding DNA: TGTGCCAGCAGTCGACGTGGACAGGGTGGCTATGGCTACACCTTC.

The chain employs TRBV5-1 and TRBJ1-1; TRBD1 aligns across 8 bases. Germline V gives CDR1 SGHRS, CDR2 YFSETQ. This CDR3 comprises 15 residues. V shed 7 bases, J shed 4 bases, and the junction held 12 bases outside the gene matches. The CDR3: CASASDRGSGTEAFF. DNA of the CDR3: TGCGCCAGCGCCTCCGACAGGGGATCGGGCACTGAAGCTTTCTTT.

This rearrangement joins TRBV5-1 to TRBJ1-2; D ambiguous. V was clipped by 6 bases and J by 6 bases, with 15 bases between them. This CDR3 comprises 13 residues. CDR1 is SGHRS, CDR2 YFSETQ, per germline. CDR3 residues: CASTETREDGYTF. The CDR3 nucleotides are TGCGCCAGCACCGAAACGAGGGAAGATGGCTACACCTTC.

V is TRBV6-6 and J is TRBJ2-3, with 8 bases matching TRBD1. Trimming took 5 bases from V and 2 from J; bases not matched to a gene: 12. The CDR3 has 17 residues. Germline CDR1 is MNHNY and CDR2 is SVGAGI (reference sequence). The CDR3, as DNA: TGTGCCAGCAGTCAACTTATGGGACAGGCGATCACAGATACGCAGTATTTT. It translates to CASSQLMGQAITDTQYF.

V gene TRBV2 combines with J gene TRBJ2-7; D possibly corresponds to TRBD1 (5 bases). This CDR3 comprises 14 residues. V gave up 6 bases and J gave up 6 bases, with 18 bases separating them. The V gene's germline CDR1 is SNHLY and CDR2 FYNNEI. CDR3 DNA sequence: TGTGCCAGCAGCGCCGACAGATCCTACGCCGAGCAGTACTTC. Translated: CASSADRSYAEQYF.

This sequence joins TRBV3-1 (or the pseudogene TRBV3-2) and TRBJ1-1; D not certain. CDR3 length: 11 amino acids. From germline, CDR1 is LGHDT and CDR2 YNNKEL (reference sequence). V lost 5 bases and J lost 2, with 3 bases in between. The CDR3 bases are TGTGCCAGCAGCGGCAACACTGAAGCTTTCTTT. It translates to CASSGNTEAFF.

This clone was observed a handful of times. V usage is TRBV19 and J usage is TRBJ1-2; D unclear. The CDR3 loop spans 12 amino acids. Trimming removed 5 bases at V and 8 bases at J, with 12 bases between. CDR1 LNHDA and CDR2 SQIVND come from the germline V gene (reference sequence). The CDR3 loop is CASSPREGGYTF. The CDR3 bases are TGTGCCAGTAGTCCGAGGGAGGGAGGCTACACCTTC.

This chain uses TRBV15 with TRBJ1-1; D remains ambiguous. The germline CDR1 and CDR2 sequences are LNHNV and YYDKDF (reference sequence). The CDR3 runs to 16 residues. The ends were cut back, 0 bases at V and 2 bases at J, with 13 bases in the middle. This CDR3 reads CATSRDRFTVNTEAFF. CDR3 DNA sequence: TGTGCCACCAGCAGAGATCGATTCACAGTAAACACTGAAGCTTTCTTT.